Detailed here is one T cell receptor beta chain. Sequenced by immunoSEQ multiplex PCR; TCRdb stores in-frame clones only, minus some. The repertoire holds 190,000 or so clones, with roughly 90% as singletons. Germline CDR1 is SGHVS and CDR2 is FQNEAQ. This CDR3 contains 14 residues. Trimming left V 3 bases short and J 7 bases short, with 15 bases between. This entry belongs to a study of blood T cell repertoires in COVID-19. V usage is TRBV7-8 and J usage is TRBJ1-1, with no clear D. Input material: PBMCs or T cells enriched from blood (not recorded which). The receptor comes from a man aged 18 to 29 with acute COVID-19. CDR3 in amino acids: CASSFPRSRGEAFF. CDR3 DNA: TGTGCCAGCAGCTTTCCACGATCCCGGGGTGAAGCTTTCTTT.